The 4 T cell receptor beta chains given below trace back to one sample, sequenced in a study of T cell changes during pregnancy in multiple sclerosis. Some clones are missing from TCRdb's copy, which holds only in-frame ones; the method was immunoSEQ multiplex PCR. The sample has roughly 11,000 clones; approximately 84% are singletons. Sequenced material: CD8+ T cells from peripheral blood mononuclear cells, taken after pregnancy. All receptors derive from a female donor in good health, enrolled as a control in a pregnancy study.

V usage is TRBV2 and J usage is TRBJ2-7; weak D call: TRBD2 (6 bases). With 6 bases removed from V and 3 bases from J, the gap between germline ends came to 12 bases. Germline V lookup: CDR1 SNHLY, CDR2 FYNNEI. This CDR3 spans 13 amino acids. CDR3 nucleotide sequence: TGTGCCAGCAGGACGGGACTGTTCTACGAGCAGTACTTC. Translated, it gives CASRTGLFYEQYF.

The chain uses TRBV4-1 and TRBJ2-1; tentatively, D is TRBD2 (6 bases). Looked up from germline, CDR1 is MGHRA and CDR2 is YSYEKL. Trimming cost V 0 bases and J 3 bases, with 9 bases left between them. The CDR3 loop spans 15 amino acids. CDR3 in amino acids: CASSQEGTYYNEQFF. The CDR3 nucleotides are TGCGCCAGCAGCCAAGAGGGGACTTACTACAATGAGCAGTTCTTC.

The rearrangement uses TRBV5-4 and TRBJ2-5; TRBD2 matches 11 bases. The CDR3 contains 17 residues. Germline trimming cut 3 bases from V and 2 bases from J; bases unmatched to any gene: 9. Germline assignment: CDR1 SGHNT and CDR2 YYREEE (reference sequence). The DNA of the CDR3 is TGTGCCAGCAGCTCACAGGGAGCTAGCGGGAGGCAAGAGACCCAGTACTTC. This sequence encodes CASSSQGASGRQETQYF.

This chain uses TRBV15 with TRBJ2-3; maybe TRBD2 (7 bases). The CDR3 has 16 residues. Trimming cost V 4 bases and J 1 base, with 15 bases left between them. Germline loops: CDR1 LNHNV, CDR2 YYDKDF (reference sequence). CDR3 protein: CATSTQGGGGTDTQYF. Here the CDR3 DNA reads TGTGCCACCAGCACCCAAGGAGGGGGGGGCACAGATACGCAGTATTTT.